This T cell receptor (beta chain) came from a study of cytomegalovirus exposure and HLA in healthy donors. The data were produced by immunoSEQ multiplex PCR, yet TCRdb's version contains in-frame clones alone and is incomplete. The table lists 190,000 or so clones, about 80% of them singletons, with approximately 3% in the top ten. Sequenced sample: PBMCs. This clonotype was sampled from a woman between 18 and 29 years old in good health and CMV-seropositive.

As DNA, the CDR3 is TGCAGTGCAGAGGAAACTGAAGCTTTCTTT. This sequence encodes CSAEETEAFF. The gene calls are TRBV20-1 and TRBJ1-1; D gene uncertain. The germline CDR1 and CDR2 sequences are DFQATT and SNEGSKA (reference sequence). The CDR3 consists of 10 residues. V was clipped by 6 bases and J by 5 bases, with 7 bases between them.